The T cell receptor beta chain under discussion was sequenced for a study of T cells in Graves' hyperthyroidism and ophthalmopathy. Trimming removed 5 bases at V and 7 bases at J, with 11 bases between. The CDR3 is 12 amino acids. The germline V gene encodes CDR1 SGHAT and CDR2 FQNNGV. Using RNA transcripts as the source, TCR beta CDR3 regions were amplified. First-round RT-PCR of the TCR CDR3 relied on the HTBI primer set. TCRdb re-analysed the multiplex PCR reads in MiXCR, keeping a single row per CDR3 protein. The data show hundreds of thousands of distinct CDR3 sequences, roughly 14% seen once. This clonotype was counted many times. Fresh peripheral blood, more than 8 ml of it, supplied the PBMCs.

The source is a man between 18 and 29 years old with Graves' ophthalmopathy. The material sequenced was blood. V is TRBV11-2 and J is TRBJ1-2; D is unclear. This chain's CDR3 is CASSRQGSGYTF. The CDR3 nucleotides read TGTGCCAGCAGCCGACAAGGGTCTGGCTACACCTTC.